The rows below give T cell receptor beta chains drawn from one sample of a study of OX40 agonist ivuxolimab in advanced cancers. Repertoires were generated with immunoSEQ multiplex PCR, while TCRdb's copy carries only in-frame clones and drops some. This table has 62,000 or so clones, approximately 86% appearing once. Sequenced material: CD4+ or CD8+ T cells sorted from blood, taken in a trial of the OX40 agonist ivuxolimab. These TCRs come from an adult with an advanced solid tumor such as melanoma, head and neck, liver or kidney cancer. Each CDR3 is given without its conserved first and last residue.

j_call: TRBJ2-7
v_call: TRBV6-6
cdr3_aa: ASSYSTLGYEQY

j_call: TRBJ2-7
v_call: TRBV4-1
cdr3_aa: ASSQDRRRSTYEQY

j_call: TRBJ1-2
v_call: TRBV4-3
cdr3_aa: ASSQAFGGHGYT

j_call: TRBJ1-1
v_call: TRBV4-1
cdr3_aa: ASSQDPTVMNTEAF

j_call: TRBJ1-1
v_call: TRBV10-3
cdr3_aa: ATMGGGLNTEAF

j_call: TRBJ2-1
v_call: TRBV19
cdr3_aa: ASSPGESFLNEQF

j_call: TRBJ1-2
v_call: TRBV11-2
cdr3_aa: ASSLSGPPRYGYT

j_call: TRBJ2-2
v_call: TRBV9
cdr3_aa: ASSVTGLSTGELF

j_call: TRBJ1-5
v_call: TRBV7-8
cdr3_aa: ASSSQRIWGSRRDQPQH

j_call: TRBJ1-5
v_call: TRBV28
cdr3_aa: ASSSGGGRYQPQH

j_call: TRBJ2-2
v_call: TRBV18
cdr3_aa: ASSTNSGLDTGELF

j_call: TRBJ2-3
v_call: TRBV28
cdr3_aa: ASTQLAGTTDTQY

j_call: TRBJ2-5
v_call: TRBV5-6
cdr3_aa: ASSLARQGGYQETQY

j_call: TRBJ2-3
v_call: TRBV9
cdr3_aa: ASSVTTQTGRNTQY

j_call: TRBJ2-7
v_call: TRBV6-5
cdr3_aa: ASSYSLAGAREQY

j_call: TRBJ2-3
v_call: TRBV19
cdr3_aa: ASMSGRAFTDTQY

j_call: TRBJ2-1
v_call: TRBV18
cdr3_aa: ASSPRSMSASSYNEQF

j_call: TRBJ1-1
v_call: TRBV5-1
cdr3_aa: ASSPGGGGTEAF

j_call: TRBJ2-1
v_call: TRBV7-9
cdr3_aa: ASSLFSGDEQF

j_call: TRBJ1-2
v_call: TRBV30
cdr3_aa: AWSPFSTVGGYT

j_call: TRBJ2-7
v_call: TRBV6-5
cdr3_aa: ASSYTPGNYEQY

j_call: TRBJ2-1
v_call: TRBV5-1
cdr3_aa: ASSSSGILGFEQF

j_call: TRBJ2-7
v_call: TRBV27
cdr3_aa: ASSFQPTNYEQY

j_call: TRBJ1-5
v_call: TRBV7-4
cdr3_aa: ASSSDLNQPQH

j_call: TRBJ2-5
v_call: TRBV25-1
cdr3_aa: ASSEGRTEETQY

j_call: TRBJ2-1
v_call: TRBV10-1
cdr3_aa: ASSESVSSLYNEQF

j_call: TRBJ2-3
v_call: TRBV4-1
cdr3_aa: ASSQGVQTVADTQY

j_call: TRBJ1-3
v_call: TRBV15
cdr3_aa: ATSSEGGNGNTIY

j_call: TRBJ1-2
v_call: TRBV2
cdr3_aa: ASSGGGGYGYT

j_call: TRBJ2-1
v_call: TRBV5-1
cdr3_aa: ASSLTGGNEQF

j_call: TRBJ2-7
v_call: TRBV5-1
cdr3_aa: ASSTGQGKWYEQY

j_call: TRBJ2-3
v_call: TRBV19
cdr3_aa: ASSIPWGTDTQY

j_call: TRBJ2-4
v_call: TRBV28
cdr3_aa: ASSLLRTGDKY

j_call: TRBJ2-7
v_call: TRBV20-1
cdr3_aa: SALHPEQY

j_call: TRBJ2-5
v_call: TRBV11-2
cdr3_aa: ASGGAETQY

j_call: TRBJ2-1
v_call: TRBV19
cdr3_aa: ASSIQGLSSYNEQF

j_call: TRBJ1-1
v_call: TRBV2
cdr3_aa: ASSLDRRNTEAF

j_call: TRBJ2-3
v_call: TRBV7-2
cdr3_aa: ASSGDKDTQY

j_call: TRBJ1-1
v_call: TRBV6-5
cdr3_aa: ASSYSQGVVNTEAF

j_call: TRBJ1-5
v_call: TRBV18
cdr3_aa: ASSQRQGDQPQH

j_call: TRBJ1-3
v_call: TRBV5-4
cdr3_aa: ASSRDRAQGNTIY

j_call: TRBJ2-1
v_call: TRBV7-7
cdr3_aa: ASSLAGVGNEQF

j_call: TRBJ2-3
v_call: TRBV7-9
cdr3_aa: ASSSIAGKLTDTQY

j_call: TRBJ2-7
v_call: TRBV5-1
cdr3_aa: ASRGTGTYEQY

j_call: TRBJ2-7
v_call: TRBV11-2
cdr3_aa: ASTRGLEQY